This TCR beta chain is drawn from a study of coeliac disease. Findings of the study overall: Lower clonality than controls marked TRB and TRG repertoires from active celiac intraepithelial and lamina propria samples. Most TRB amino acid sequences occurred in only one sample.

V shed 6 bases and J 4 bases; nucleotides not matched to a gene: 10. The CDR3 totals 15 residues. Germline CDR1 and CDR2: MNHEY and SMNVEV (reference sequence). Sequencing used one aliquot of 500,000 cells per fraction. As concerns this clone: Its antigen is as yet unknown.

Profiled with immunoSEQ multiplex PCR; TCRdb holds only in-frame clones, not every one. Here the sample spans roughly 7,000 clones, around two thirds being singletons. The receptor comes from a man between 60 and 70 years old with celiac disease on a gluten-free diet. Sequenced input: lymphocytes from the gut lamina propria. This chain connects TRBV27 to TRBJ1-2; the match to TRBD1 covers 8 bases. The CDR3 nucleotides read TGTGCCAGCAGGTCGCCCGGACAGGGTATCTATGGCTACACCTTC. It encodes CASRSPGQGIYGYTF.